The 4 T cell receptor beta chains below come from one sample, sequenced in a study of CD8 T cells in ankylosing spondylitis. Study-wide points: Seemingly characteristic of ankylosing spondylitis blood was a TCR beta motif consisting of eight highly homologous variants.

These TCRs' antigens remain unknown. Each CDR3 protein gets one entry after TCRdb re-called the 5' RACE reads with MiXCR. In the table there are under 950,000 distinct CDR3 sequences, roughly 19% of which are singletons. Material: blood, either unsorted or a sorted T cell fraction (not recorded which). Receptors were obtained from a male donor with ankylosing spondylitis.

This clonotype was seen more than once but under ten times. V is TRBV6-1 and J is TRBJ2-2, with a weak D call TRBD1 (5 bases). CDR1 and CDR2 (germline): MNHNS, SASEGT. With 4 bases removed from V and 1 base from J, the gap between germline ends came to 7 bases. The CDR3 spans 14 residues. The CDR3 sequence: CASSGQLNTGELFF. CDR3 bases: TGTGCCAGCAGTGGACAGTTGAACACCGGGGAGCTGTTTTTT.

This chain joins TRBV7-3 and TRBJ2-7, with D possibly being TRBD2 (5 bases). The CDR3 is 14 amino acids. The germline CDR1 and CDR2 sequences are SGHTA and FQGTGA. Trimming took 1 base from V and 3 from J, leaving 10 bases between them. This chain's CDR3 is CASSLSPEGYEQYF. DNA of the CDR3: TGTGCCAGCAGCTTAAGTCCCGAGGGCTACGAGCAGTACTTC.

The rearrangement uses TRBV5-1 and TRBJ2-3; either TRBD1 or TRBD2 may fit D (5 bases each). V shed 4 bases and J shed 6 bases, with 15 bases lying between them. Germline V gives CDR1 SGHRS, CDR2 YFSETQ. This CDR3 spans 14 amino acids. Written as DNA, the CDR3 is TGCGCCAGCAGCCCAGGTGGGACCCCGGATACGCAGTATTTT. Its translation is CASSPGGTPDTQYF.

This clonotype came up a few times. The chain carries TRBV27 and TRBJ2-1; D gene ambiguous. The CDR3 totals 14 residues. Germline-derived CDR1 and CDR2 are MNHEY and SMNVEV (reference sequence). Trimming took off 5 bases at V and 2 bases at J, with 10 bases between the two ends. For the CDR3, the DNA is TGTGCCAGCAGTGTGTACGGGCCCTACAATGAGCAGTTCTTC. It encodes CASSVYGPYNEQFF.